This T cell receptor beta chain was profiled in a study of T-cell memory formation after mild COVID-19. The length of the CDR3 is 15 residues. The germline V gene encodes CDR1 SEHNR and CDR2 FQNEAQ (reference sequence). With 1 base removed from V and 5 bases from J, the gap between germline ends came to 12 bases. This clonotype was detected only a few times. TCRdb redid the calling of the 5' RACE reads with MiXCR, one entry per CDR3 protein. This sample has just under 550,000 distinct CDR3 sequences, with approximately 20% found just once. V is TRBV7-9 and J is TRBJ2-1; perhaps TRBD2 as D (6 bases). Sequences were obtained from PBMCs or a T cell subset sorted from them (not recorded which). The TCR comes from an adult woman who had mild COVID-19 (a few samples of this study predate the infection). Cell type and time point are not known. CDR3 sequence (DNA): TGTGCCAGCAGCTTAGATGGACTACCCAACAATGAGCAGTTCTTC. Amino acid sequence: CASSLDGLPNNEQFF. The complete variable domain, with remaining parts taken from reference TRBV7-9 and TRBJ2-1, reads DTGVSQNPRHKITKRGQNVTFRCDPISEHNRLYWYRQTLGQGPEFLTYFQNEAQLEKSRLLSDRFSAERPKGSFSTLEIQRTEQGDSAMYLCASSLDGLPNNEQFFGPGTRLTVL.